This entry concerns a single T cell receptor beta chain. What it binds is not known. The CDR3 consists of 16 residues. Deletions cut 8 bases from V and 6 bases from J, with 24 bases between. The germline CDR1 and CDR2 sequences are MNHEY and SMNVEV (reference sequence). These data are taken from a study of T cell repertoires in cytomegalovirus infection. Study details: Through public TCR beta signatures, both CMV infection and matching HLA type were indicated.

Via MiXCR, TCRdb re-called the reads, giving one row per CDR3 protein. This table holds 370,000 or so distinct CDR3 sequences, about 35% found once. The clonotype comes from a human donor in good health (CMV status not recorded). Some clones in this sample may be carry-over from other donors' samples. The sequencing here drew on cultured PBMCs, taken from culture after CMV antigen stimulation. This chain uses TRBV27 with TRBJ2-3, with D tentatively TRBD1 or TRBD2 (6 bases each). In nucleotides, the CDR3 is TGTGCCAGCGGTAATTCAGCGCCCTCGGGGGCGGATACGCAGTATTTT. It encodes CASGNSAPSGADTQYF.